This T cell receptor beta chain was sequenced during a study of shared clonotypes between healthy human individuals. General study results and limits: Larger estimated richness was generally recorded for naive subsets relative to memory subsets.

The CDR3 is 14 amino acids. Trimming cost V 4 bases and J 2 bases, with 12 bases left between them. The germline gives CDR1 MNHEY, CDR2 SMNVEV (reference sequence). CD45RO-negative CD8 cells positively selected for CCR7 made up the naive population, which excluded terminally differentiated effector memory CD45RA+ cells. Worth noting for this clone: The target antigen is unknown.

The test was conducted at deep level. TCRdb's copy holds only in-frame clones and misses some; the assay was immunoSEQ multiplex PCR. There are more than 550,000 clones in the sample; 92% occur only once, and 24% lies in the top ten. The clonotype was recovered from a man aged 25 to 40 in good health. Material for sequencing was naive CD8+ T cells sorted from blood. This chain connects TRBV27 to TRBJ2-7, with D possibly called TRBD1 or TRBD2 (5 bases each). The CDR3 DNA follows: TGTGCCAGCAGTTACCGGGACGGGGCCTACGAGCAGTACTTC. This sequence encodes CASSYRDGAYEQYF.